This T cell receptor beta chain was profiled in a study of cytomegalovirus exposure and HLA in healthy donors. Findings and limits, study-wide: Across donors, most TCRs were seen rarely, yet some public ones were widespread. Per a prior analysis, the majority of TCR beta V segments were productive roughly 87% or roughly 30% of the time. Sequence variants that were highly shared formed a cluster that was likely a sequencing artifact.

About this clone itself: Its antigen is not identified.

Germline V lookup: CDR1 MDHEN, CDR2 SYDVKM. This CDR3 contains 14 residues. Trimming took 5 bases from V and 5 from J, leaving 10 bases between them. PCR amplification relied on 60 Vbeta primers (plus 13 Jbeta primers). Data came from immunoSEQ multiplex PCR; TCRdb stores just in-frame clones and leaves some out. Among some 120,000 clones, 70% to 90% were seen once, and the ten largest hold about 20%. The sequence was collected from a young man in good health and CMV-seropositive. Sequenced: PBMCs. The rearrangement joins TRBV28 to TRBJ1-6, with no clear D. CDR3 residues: CASSTSIDNSPLHF. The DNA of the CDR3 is TGTGCCAGCAGTACGTCTATAGATAATTCACCCCTCCACTTT.